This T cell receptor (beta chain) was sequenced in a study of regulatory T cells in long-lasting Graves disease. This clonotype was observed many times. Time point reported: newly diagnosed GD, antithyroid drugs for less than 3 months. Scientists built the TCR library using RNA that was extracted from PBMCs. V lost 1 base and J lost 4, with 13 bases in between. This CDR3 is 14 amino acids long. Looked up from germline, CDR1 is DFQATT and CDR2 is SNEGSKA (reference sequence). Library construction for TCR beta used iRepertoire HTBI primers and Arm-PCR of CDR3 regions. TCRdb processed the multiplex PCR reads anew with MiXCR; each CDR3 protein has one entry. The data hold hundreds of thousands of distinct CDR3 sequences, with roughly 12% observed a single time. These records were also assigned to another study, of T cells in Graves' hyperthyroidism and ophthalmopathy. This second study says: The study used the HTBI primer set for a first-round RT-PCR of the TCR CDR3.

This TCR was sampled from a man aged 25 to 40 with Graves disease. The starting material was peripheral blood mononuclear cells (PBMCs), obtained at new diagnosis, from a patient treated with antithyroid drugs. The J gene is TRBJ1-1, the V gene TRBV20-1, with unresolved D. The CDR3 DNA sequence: TGCAGTGCTAGAGGCAAACCCGGATCCACTGAAGCTTTCTTT. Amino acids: CSARGKPGSTEAFF.